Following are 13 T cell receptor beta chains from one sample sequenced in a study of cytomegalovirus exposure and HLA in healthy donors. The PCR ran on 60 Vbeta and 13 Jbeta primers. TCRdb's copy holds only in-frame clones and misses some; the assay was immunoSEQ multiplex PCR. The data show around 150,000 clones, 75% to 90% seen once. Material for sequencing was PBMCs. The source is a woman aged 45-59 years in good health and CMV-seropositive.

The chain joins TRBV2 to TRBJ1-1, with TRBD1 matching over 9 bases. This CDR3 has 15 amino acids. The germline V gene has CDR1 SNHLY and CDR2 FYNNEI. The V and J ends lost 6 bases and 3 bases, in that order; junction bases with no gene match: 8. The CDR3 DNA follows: TGTGCCAGCAGGTACAGGACAGGGGTGGACACTGAAGCTTTCTTT. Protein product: CASRYRTGVDTEAFF.

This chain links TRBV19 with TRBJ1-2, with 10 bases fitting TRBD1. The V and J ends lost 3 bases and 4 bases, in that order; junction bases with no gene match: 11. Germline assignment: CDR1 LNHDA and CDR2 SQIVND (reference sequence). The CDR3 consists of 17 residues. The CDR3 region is CASSIGTGDPRFYGYTF. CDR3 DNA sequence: TGTGCCAGTAGTATTGGGACAGGGGACCCCCGCTTCTATGGCTACACCTTC.

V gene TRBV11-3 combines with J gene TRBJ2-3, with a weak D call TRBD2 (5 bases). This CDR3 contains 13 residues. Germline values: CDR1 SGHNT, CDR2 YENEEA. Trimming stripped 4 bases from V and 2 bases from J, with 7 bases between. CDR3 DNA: TGTGCCAGCAGCTCCGGGAACACAGATACGCAGTATTTT. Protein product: CASSSGNTDTQYF.

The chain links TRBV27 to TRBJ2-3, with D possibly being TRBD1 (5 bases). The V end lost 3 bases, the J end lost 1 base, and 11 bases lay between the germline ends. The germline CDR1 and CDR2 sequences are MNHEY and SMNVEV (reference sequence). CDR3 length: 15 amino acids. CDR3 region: CASSLSRARTDTQYF. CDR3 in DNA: TGTGCCAGCAGTTTGTCCAGGGCCCGCACAGATACGCAGTATTTT.

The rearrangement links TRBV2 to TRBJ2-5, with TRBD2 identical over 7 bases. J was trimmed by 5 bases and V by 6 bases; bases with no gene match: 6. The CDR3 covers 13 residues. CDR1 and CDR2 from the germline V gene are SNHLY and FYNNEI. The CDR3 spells CASRRGRGETQYF. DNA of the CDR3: TGTGCCAGCAGACGCGGGAGAGGCGAGACCCAGTACTTC.

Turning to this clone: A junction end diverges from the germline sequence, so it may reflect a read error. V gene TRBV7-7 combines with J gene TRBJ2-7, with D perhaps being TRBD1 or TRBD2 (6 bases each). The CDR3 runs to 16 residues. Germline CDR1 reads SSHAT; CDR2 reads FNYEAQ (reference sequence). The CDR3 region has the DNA TGTGCTAGCAGCTTAGGGGGAGGTAAGAGGGGCTACGAGCAGTACTTC. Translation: CASSLGGGKRGYEQYF. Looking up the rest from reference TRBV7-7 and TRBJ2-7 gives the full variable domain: GAGVSQSPRYKVTKRGQDVTLRCDPISSHATLYWYQQALGQGPEFLTYFNYEAQPDKSGLPSDRFSAERPEGSISTLTIQRTEQRDSAMYRCASSLGGGKRGYEQYFGPGTRLTVT.

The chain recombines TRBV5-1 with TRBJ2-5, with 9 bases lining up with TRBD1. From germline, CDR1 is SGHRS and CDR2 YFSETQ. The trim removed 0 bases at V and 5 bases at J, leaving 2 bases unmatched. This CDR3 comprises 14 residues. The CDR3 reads CASSLGGQGETQYF. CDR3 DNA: TGCGCCAGCAGCTTGGGAGGACAGGGGGAGACCCAGTACTTC.

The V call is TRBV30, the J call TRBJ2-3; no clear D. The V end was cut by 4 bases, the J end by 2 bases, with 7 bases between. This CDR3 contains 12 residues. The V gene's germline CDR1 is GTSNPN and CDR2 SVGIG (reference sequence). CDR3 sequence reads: CAWTRLTDTQYF. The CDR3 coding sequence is TGTGCCTGGACCCGACTCACAGATACGCAGTATTTT.

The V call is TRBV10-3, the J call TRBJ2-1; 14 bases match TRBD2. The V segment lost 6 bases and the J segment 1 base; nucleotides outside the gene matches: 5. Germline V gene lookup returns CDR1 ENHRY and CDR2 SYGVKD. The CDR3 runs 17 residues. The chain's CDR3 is CAISGLAGGISYNEQFF. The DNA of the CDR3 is TGTGCCATCAGCGGACTAGCGGGGGGAATATCCTACAATGAGCAGTTCTTC.

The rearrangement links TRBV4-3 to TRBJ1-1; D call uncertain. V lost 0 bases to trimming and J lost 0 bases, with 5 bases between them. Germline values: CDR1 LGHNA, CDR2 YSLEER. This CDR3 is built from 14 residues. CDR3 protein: CASSQEWLNTEAFF. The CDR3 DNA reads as TGCGCCAGCAGCCAAGAATGGCTGAACACTGAAGCTTTCTTT.

The DNA for the CDR3 is TGTGCCAGCAGCGTAGGCGGAATAGAAGAGACCCAGTACTTC. Translated, it gives CASSVGGIEETQYF. The chain uses TRBV9 and TRBJ2-5; D remains ambiguous. Trimming removed 0 bases from V and 3 bases from J, with 9 bases in between. The V gene's germline CDR1 is SGDLS and CDR2 YYNGEE. The CDR3 runs to 14 residues.

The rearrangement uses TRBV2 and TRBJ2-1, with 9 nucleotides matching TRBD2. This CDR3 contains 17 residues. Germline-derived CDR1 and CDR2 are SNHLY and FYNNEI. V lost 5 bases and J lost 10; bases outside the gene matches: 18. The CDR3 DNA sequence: TGTGCCAGCAGTCCTCGAGGGGGCGGGAGGGGTGTCAAGGAGCAGTTCTTC. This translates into CASSPRGGGRGVKEQFF. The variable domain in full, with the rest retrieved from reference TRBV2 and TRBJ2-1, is EPEVTQTPSHQVTQMGQEVILRCVPISNHLYFYWYRQILGQKVEFLVSFYNNEISEKSEIFDDQFSVERPDGSNFTLKIRSTKLEDSAMYFCASSPRGGGRGVKEQFFGPGTRLTVL.

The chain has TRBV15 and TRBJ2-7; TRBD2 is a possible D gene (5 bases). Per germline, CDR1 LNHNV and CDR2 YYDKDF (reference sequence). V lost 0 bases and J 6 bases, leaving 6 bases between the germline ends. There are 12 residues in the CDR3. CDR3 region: CATSRDGSEQYF. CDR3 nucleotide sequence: TGTGCCACCAGCAGAGATGGGAGCGAGCAGTACTTC.